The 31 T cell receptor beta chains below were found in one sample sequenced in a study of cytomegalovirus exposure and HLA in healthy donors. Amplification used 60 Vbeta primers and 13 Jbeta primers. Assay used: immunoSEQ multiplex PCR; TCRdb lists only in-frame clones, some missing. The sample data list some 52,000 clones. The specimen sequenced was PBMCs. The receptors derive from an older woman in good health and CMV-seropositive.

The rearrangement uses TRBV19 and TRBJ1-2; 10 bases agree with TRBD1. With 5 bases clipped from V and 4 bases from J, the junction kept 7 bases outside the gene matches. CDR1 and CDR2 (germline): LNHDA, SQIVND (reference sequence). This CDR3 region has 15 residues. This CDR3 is CASSYPGQGLYGYTF. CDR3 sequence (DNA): TGTGCCAGTAGTTATCCGGGACAGGGGCTCTATGGCTACACCTTC.

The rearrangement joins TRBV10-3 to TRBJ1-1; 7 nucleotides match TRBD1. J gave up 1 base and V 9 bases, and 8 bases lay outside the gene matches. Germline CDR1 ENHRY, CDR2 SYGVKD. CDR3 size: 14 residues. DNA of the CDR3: TGTGCCATTAGCACAGGGGACGCGAACACTGAAGCTTTCTTT. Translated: CAISTGDANTEAFF.

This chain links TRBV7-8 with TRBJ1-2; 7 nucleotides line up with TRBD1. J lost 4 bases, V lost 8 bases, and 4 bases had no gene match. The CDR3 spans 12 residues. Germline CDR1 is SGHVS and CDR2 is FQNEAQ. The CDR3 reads CASSGGIYGYTF. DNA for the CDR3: TGTGCCAGCTCAGGGGGGATCTATGGCTACACCTTC.

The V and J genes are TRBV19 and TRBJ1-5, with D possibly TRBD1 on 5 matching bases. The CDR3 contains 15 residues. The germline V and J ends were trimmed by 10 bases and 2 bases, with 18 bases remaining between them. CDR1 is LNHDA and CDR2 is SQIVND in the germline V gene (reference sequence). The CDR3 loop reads CATGGRGGGNQPQHF. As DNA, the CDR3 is TGTGCCACCGGGGGGAGGGGAGGGGGCAATCAGCCCCAGCATTTT.

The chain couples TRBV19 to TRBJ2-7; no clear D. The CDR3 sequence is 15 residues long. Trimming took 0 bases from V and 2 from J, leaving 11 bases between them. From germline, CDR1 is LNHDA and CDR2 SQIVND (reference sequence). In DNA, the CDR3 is TGTGCCAGTAGTATAGACCCTACAGTGCCCTACGAGCAGTACTTC. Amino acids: CASSIDPTVPYEQYF.

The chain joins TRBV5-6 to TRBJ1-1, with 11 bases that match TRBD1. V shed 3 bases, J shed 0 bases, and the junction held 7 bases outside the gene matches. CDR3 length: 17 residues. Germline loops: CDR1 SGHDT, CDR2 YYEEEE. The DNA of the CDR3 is TGTGCCAGCAGCTGGGGACAGGGGGGGATTATGAACACTGAAGCTTTCTTT. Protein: CASSWGQGGIMNTEAFF. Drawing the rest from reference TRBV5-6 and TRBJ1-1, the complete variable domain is DAGVTQSPTHLIKTRGQQVTLRCSPKSGHDTVSWYQQALGQGPQFIFQYYEEEERQRGNFPDRFSGHQFPNYSSELNVNALLLGDSALYLCASSWGQGGIMNTEAFFGQGTRLTVV.

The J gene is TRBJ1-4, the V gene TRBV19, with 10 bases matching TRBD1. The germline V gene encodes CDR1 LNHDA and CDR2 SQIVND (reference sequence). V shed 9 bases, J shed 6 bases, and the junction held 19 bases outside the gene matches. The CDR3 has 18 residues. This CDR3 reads CASIIQGQGRRGDEKLFF. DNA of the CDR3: TGTGCCAGCATTATACAGGGACAGGGGCGACGGGGGGATGAAAAACTGTTTTTT.

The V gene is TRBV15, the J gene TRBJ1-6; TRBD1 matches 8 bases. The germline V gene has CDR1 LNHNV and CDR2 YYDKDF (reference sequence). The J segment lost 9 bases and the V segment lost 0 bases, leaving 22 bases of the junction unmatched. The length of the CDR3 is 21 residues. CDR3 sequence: CATSRDQRRTDRGGGGSPLHF. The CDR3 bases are TGTGCCACCAGCAGAGATCAGAGGCGAACAGACAGGGGAGGCGGTGGTTCACCCCTCCACTTT.

The CDR3 DNA follows: TGTGCCAGTAGTAGCTCTCCGGGGACAGGGTGGGAGCAGTACTTC. Translated: CASSSSPGTGWEQYF. The chain uses TRBV19 and TRBJ2-7, with 9 bases aligning to TRBD1. The CDR3 length is 15 residues. Losses at the gene ends were 4 bases for V and 7 bases for J; bases not matched to a gene: 11. From germline, CDR1 is LNHDA and CDR2 SQIVND (reference sequence).

The CDR3 region has the DNA TGTGCCAGCAGCCCCACAGGGGGCTCCTATAATTCACCCCTCCACTTT. Protein: CASSPTGGSYNSPLHF. V gene TRBV13 combines with J gene TRBJ1-6; 8 nucleotides agree with TRBD1. V shed 5 bases and J 0 bases; nucleotides not matched to a gene: 3. This CDR3 is 16 amino acids long. Germline-derived CDR1 and CDR2 are PRHDT and FYEKMQ (reference sequence).

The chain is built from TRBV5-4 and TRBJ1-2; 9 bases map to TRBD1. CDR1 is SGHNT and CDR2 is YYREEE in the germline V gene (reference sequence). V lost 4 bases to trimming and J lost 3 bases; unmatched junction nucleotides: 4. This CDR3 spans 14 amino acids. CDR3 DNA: TGTGCCAGCAGCAAGGGGGACAGGGACTATGGCTACACCTTC. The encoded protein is CASSKGDRDYGYTF.

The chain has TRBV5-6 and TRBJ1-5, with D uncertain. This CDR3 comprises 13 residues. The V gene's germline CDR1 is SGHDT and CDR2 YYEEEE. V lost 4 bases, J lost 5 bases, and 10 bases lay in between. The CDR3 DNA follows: TGTGCCAGCAGCCCGGACGGGGATCAGCCCCAGCATTTT. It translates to CASSPDGDQPQHF.

Written as DNA, the CDR3 is TGTGCCAGCAGCTTCCCCAGGGAATCCTACGAGCAGTACTTC. It translates to CASSFPRESYEQYF. The V and J genes are TRBV5-6 and TRBJ2-7; D might be TRBD1 (5 bases). This CDR3 is 14 amino acids long. V was shortened by 2 bases and J by 1 base, with 10 bases between the two germline ends. In germline, CDR1 is SGHDT, CDR2 YYEEEE.

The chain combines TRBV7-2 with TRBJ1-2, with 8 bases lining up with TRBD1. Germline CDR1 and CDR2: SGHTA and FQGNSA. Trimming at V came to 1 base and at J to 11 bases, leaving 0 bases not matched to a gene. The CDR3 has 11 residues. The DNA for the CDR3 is TGTGCCAGCAGCTTAGGGGACAGGTACACCTTC. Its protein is CASSLGDRYTF.

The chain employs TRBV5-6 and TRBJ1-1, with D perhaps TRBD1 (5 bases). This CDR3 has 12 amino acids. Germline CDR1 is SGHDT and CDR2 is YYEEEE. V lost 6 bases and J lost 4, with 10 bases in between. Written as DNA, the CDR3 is TGTGCCAGCAATCGGAGGGGCACTGAAGCTTTCTTT. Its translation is CASNRRGTEAFF.

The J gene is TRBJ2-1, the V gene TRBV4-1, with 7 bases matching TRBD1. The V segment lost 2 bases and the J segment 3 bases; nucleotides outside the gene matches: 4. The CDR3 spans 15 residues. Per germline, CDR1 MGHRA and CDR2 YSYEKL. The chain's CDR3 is CASSQPDRDYNEQFF. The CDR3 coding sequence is TGCGCCAGCAGCCAACCTGACAGGGACTACAATGAGCAGTTCTTC.

CDR3 sequence (DNA): TGTGCCAGTAGTATTAGACGAGGGCCTGGCAATCAGCCCCAGCATTTT. Protein: CASSIRRGPGNQPQHF. The V call is TRBV19, the J call TRBJ1-5; D is unresolved. This CDR3 has 16 amino acids. Germline CDR1 and CDR2: LNHDA and SQIVND (reference sequence). The V gene lost 3 bases and the J gene lost 2 bases, with 14 bases spanning the gap.

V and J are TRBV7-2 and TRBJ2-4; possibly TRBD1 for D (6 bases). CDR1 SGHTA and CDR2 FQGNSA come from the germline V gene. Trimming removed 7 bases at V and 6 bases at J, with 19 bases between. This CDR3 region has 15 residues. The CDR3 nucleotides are TGTGCCAGCACCAGGGACATTCCGAGCGGAAACATTCAGTACTTC. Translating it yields CASTRDIPSGNIQYF.

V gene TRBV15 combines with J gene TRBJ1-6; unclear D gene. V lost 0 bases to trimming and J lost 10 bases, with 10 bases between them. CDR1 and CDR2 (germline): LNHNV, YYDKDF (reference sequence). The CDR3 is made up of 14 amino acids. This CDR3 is CATSRDQGGSPLHF. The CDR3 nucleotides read TGTGCCACCAGCAGAGATCAAGGCGGCTCACCCCTCCACTTT.

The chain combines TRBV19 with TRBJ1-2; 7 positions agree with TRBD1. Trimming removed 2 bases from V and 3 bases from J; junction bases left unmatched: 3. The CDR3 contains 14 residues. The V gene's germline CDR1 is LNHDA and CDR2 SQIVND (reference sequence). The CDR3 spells CASSISRGDYGYTF. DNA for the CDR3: TGTGCCAGTAGTATATCCAGGGGGGACTATGGCTACACCTTC.

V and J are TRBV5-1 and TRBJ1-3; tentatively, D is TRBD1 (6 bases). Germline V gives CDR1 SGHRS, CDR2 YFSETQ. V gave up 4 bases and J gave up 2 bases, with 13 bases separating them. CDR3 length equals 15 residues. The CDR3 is CASSLEGGPGNTIYF. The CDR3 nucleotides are TGCGCCAGCAGCCTGGAGGGGGGGCCTGGAAACACCATATATTTT.

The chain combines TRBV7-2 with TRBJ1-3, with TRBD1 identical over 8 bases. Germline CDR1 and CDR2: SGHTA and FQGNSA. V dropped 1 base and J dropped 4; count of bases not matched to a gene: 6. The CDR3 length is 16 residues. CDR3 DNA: TGTGCCAGCAGCTTAGTAGAGACAGGGGACGGAAACACCATATATTTT. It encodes CASSLVETGDGNTIYF.

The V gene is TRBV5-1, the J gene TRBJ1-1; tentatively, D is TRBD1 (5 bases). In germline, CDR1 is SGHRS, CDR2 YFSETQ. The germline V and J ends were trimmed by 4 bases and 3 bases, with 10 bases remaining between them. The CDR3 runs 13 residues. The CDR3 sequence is CASSTQGDTEAFF. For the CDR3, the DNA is TGCGCCAGCAGCACTCAGGGTGACACTGAAGCTTTCTTT.

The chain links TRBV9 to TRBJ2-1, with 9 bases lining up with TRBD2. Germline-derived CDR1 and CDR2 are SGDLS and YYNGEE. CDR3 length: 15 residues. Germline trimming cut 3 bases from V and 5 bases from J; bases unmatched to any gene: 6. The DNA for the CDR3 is TGTGCCAGCAGCGCTCTAGCGGGGTCCGACAATGAGCAGTTCTTC. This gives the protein CASSALAGSDNEQFF.

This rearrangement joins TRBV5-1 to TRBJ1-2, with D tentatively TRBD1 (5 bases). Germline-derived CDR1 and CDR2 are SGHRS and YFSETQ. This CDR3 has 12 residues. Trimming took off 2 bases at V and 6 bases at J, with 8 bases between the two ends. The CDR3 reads CASSFTRDGYTF. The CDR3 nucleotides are TGCGCCAGCAGCTTCACCAGGGATGGCTACACCTTC.

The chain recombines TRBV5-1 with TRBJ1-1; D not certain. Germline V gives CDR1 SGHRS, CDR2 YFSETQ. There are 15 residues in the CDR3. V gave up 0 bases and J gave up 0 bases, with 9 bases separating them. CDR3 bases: TGCGCCAGCAGCTTGGGGGAGAAAATGAACACTGAAGCTTTCTTT. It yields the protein CASSLGEKMNTEAFF.

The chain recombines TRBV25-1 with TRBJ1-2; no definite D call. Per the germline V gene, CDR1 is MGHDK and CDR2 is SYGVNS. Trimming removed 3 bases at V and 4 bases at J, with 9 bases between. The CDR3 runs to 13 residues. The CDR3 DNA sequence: TGTGCCAGCAGTGATTGGCAGGCCTATGGCTACACCTTC. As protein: CASSDWQAYGYTF.

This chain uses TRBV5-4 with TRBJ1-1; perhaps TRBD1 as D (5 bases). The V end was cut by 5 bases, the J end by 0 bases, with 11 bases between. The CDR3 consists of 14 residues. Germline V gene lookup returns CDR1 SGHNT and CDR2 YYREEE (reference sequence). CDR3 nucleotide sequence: TGTGCCAGCAGGGCGGACATGATGAACACTGAAGCTTTCTTT. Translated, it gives CASRADMMNTEAFF.

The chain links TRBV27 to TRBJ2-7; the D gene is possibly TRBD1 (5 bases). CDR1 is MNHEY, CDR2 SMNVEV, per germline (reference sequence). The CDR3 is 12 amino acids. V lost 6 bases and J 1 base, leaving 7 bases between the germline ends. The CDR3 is CASRDSSYEQYF. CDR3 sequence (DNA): TGTGCCAGCAGAGACAGTTCCTACGAGCAGTACTTC.

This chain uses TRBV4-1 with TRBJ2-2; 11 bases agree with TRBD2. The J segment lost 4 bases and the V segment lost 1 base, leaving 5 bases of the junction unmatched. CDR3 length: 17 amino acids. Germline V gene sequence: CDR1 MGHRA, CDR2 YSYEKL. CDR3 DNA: TGCGCCAGCAGCCAAGTTTTCGGACTAGCGGGCACCGGGGAGCTGTTTTTT. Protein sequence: CASSQVFGLAGTGELFF.

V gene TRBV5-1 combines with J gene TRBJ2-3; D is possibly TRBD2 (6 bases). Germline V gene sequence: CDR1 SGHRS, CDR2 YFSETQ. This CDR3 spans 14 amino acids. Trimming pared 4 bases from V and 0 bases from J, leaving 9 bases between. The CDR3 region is CASSRESSTDTQYF. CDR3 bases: TGCGCCAGCAGCCGGGAGTCTAGCACAGATACGCAGTATTTT.